These T cell receptor beta chains were read from a single sample in a study of blood T cell repertoires in COVID-19. The protocol was immunoSEQ multiplex PCR, while the TCRdb copy is restricted to in-frame clones and leaves out a portion. The data show around 300,000 clones, around 90% seen once. The sequenced sample consisted of peripheral blood. Receptor source: a man aged 45-65 years with acute or convalescent COVID-19. Both conserved end residues are part of each CDR3. A D gene is named only where the DNA matches it firmly. Clone size is shown for a subset of rows, as once, few, many or a class of expanded clone.

D gene: TRBD2
V gene: TRBV5-1
J gene: TRBJ2-3
clone size: .
CDR3 DNA: TGCGCCAGCAGCTTCCAGCGGGGGGCCATCACAGATACGCAGTATTTT
CDR3 protein: CASSFQRGAITDTQYF

D gene: .
V gene: TRBV2
J gene: TRBJ2-2
clone size: .
CDR3 DNA: TGTGCCAGCAGTGAATATCGGGGCACCGGGGAGCTGTTTTTT
CDR3 protein: CASSEYRGTGELFF

D gene: .
V gene: TRBV30
J gene: TRBJ1-6
clone size: .
CDR3 DNA: TGTGCCTGGAGTGTACAGGGAGACGGTTCACCCCTCCACTTT
CDR3 protein: CAWSVQGDGSPLHF

D gene: TRBD1
V gene: TRBV2
J gene: TRBJ1-6
clone size: .
CDR3 DNA: TGTGCCAGCAGTGAACTAGGACAGGGGAATTCACCCCTCCACTTT
CDR3 protein: CASSELGQGNSPLHF

D gene: .
V gene: TRBV4-1
J gene: TRBJ1-2
clone size: few
CDR3 DNA: TGCGCCAGCAGCCCAGAGGGGGGGGCGGGAGGCTACACCTTC
CDR3 protein: CASSPEGGAGGYTF

D gene: .
V gene: TRBV10-1
J gene: TRBJ2-4
clone size: .
CDR3 DNA: TGCGCCAGCAGTGAAGGTCGGGAAAAGCACATTCAGTACTTC
CDR3 protein: CASSEGREKHIQYF

D gene: TRBD1
V gene: TRBV3-1/TRBV3-2
J gene: TRBJ2-6
clone size: once
CDR3 DNA: TGTGCCAGCAGCCCCCGGACAGGGGGTTGGTCTGGGGCCAACGTCCTGACTTTC
CDR3 protein: CASSPRTGGWSGANVLTF

D gene: .
V gene: TRBV28
J gene: TRBJ1-1
clone size: .
CDR3 DNA: TGTGCCAGCAGCTCTCCGGCGGGTTTAGGGACTGAAGCTTTCTTT
CDR3 protein: CASSSPAGLGTEAFF

D gene: .
V gene: TRBV7-9
J gene: TRBJ2-7
clone size: .
CDR3 DNA: TGTGCCAGCAGCGCTTACGGCGAGCAGTACTTC
CDR3 protein: CASSAYGEQYF

D gene: .
V gene: TRBV11-2
J gene: TRBJ1-1
clone size: .
CDR3 DNA: TGTGCCAGCAGCTTAGAATTCCCGGGGAGTGCTGAAGCTTTCTTT
CDR3 protein: CASSLEFPGSAEAFF

D gene: .
V gene: TRBV27
J gene: TRBJ2-5
clone size: .
CDR3 DNA: TGTGCCAGCAGTCGAGCCTACCAAGAGACCCAGTACTTC
CDR3 protein: CASSRAYQETQYF

D gene: TRBD2
V gene: TRBV3-1/TRBV3-2
J gene: TRBJ2-7
clone size: .
CDR3 DNA: TGTGCCAGCAGCCGGGGGGGGAACTCCTACGAGCAGTACTTC
CDR3 protein: CASSRGGNSYEQYF

D gene: .
V gene: TRBV19
J gene: TRBJ1-2
clone size: .
CDR3 DNA: TGTGCCAGTCTCACTCACCGCCCTAACTATGGCTACACCTTC
CDR3 protein: CASLTHRPNYGYTF

D gene: .
V gene: TRBV3-1/TRBV3-2
J gene: TRBJ1-1
clone size: .
CDR3 DNA: TGTGCCAGCAGCCCTGCCGGGTGGAAAAGAATGAACACTGAAGCTTTCTTT
CDR3 protein: CASSPAGWKRMNTEAFF

D gene: TRBD2
V gene: TRBV6-5
J gene: TRBJ2-7
clone size: .
CDR3 DNA: TGTGCCAGCAGAAAACAAGCGGGGACCCACTACGAGCAGTACTTC
CDR3 protein: CASRKQAGTHYEQYF

D gene: .
V gene: TRBV9
J gene: TRBJ2-3
clone size: .
CDR3 DNA: TGTGCCAGCAGCGTAGAACCACCGACTAGCACAGATACGCAGTATTTT
CDR3 protein: CASSVEPPTSTDTQYF

D gene: TRBD1
V gene: TRBV7-9
J gene: TRBJ1-1
clone size: few
CDR3 DNA: TGTGCCAGCAGCTTAATATCCACAGGGGGGAGGACTGAAGCTTTCTTT
CDR3 protein: CASSLISTGGRTEAFF

D gene: .
V gene: TRBV20-1
J gene: TRBJ1-2
clone size: .
CDR3 DNA: TGCAGTGCTAGTTCCAGCGCGTACTTCTATGGCTACACCTTC
CDR3 protein: CSASSSAYFYGYTF

D gene: TRBD1
V gene: TRBV10-3
J gene: TRBJ1-1
clone size: .
CDR3 DNA: TGTGCCATCAGGAACCAGGGGGCGTTGGGTGAAGCTTTCTTT
CDR3 protein: CAIRNQGALGEAFF

D gene: .
V gene: TRBV5-1
J gene: TRBJ1-5
clone size: .
CDR3 DNA: TGCGCCAGCAGGGACAGCTACGATCAGCCCCAGCATTTT
CDR3 protein: CASRDSYDQPQHF

D gene: .
V gene: TRBV10-2
J gene: TRBJ2-1
clone size: .
CDR3 DNA: TGCGCCAGCCAGACCCAACAGGGCCGGACCTACAATGAGCAGTTCTTC
CDR3 protein: CASQTQQGRTYNEQFF

D gene: TRBD1
V gene: TRBV18
J gene: TRBJ1-1
clone size: .
CDR3 DNA: TGTGCCAGTACCCTGGGACAGGGGAACACTGAAGCTTTCTTT
CDR3 protein: CASTLGQGNTEAFF

D gene: .
V gene: TRBV18
J gene: TRBJ1-2
clone size: .
CDR3 DNA: TGTGCCAGCTCACCAGACTCTCTCGCGGGTGGCTACACCTTC
CDR3 protein: CASSPDSLAGGYTF

D gene: TRBD1
V gene: TRBV5-1
J gene: TRBJ2-7
clone size: .
CDR3 DNA: TGCGCCAGCAGCTCCAAATTACAGGGGGCCCACGAGCAGTACTTC
CDR3 protein: CASSSKLQGAHEQYF

D gene: TRBD1
V gene: TRBV11-2
J gene: TRBJ2-1
clone size: .
CDR3 DNA: TGTGCCAGCAGCTTAGGGGGGACAGGGATTTACAATGAGCAGTTCTTC
CDR3 protein: CASSLGGTGIYNEQFF

D gene: TRBD2
V gene: TRBV18
J gene: TRBJ2-1
clone size: few
CDR3 DNA: TGTGCCAGCTCGGGACTAGCGGGGAACAATGAGCAGTTCTTC
CDR3 protein: CASSGLAGNNEQFF

D gene: .
V gene: TRBV2
J gene: TRBJ1-1
clone size: .
CDR3 DNA: TGTGCCAGCCCTACCTACGGAGCTTTCTTT
CDR3 protein: CASPTYGAFF

D gene: TRBD1
V gene: TRBV18
J gene: TRBJ2-3
clone size: .
CDR3 DNA: TGTGCCAGCTCGAGTGCCGGGACAGGGTTGGGAGATACGCAGTATTTT
CDR3 protein: CASSSAGTGLGDTQYF

D gene: .
V gene: TRBV30
J gene: TRBJ1-2
clone size: .
CDR3 DNA: TGTGCCTGGAGTCCCCTCCTAACCGAACTGAGAGGCTACACCTTC
CDR3 protein: CAWSPLLTELRGYTF

D gene: .
V gene: TRBV3-1/TRBV3-2
J gene: TRBJ2-1
clone size: .
CDR3 DNA: TGTGCCAGCAGCCAAGTGGAGGAGCAGTTCTTC
CDR3 protein: CASSQVEEQFF

D gene: TRBD1
V gene: TRBV24-1
J gene: TRBJ2-1
clone size: .
CDR3 DNA: TGTGCCACCAGTGATTTGGCGGGACAGGGCTACAATGAGCAGTTCTTC
CDR3 protein: CATSDLAGQGYNEQFF

D gene: TRBD2
V gene: TRBV19
J gene: TRBJ2-2
clone size: .
CDR3 DNA: TGTGCCAGTAGTATACCACTAGCGGGTGTCACCGGGGAGCTGTTTTTT
CDR3 protein: CASSIPLAGVTGELFF

D gene: TRBD1
V gene: TRBV29-1
J gene: TRBJ2-7
clone size: few
CDR3 DNA: TGCAGCGTGGGACAGACCTACGAGCAGTACTTC
CDR3 protein: CSVGQTYEQYF

D gene: .
V gene: TRBV19
J gene: TRBJ1-5
clone size: .
CDR3 DNA: TGTGCCAGTAGTATGTTAGGAGGGGCTAGCAATCAGCCCCAGCATTTT
CDR3 protein: CASSMLGGASNQPQHF

D gene: .
V gene: TRBV2
J gene: TRBJ1-2
clone size: .
CDR3 DNA: TGTGCCAGCAAGGTGGAAGAGGCGACGTATGGCTACACCTTC
CDR3 protein: CASKVEEATYGYTF

D gene: TRBD1
V gene: TRBV5-1
J gene: TRBJ2-3
clone size: .
CDR3 DNA: TGCGCCAGCAGCCAACGACAGGGTTCAACAGATACGCAGTATTTT
CDR3 protein: CASSQRQGSTDTQYF

D gene: .
V gene: TRBV7-8
J gene: TRBJ2-4
clone size: .
CDR3 DNA: TGTGCCAGCAGCTCTAAAGGGGGGGCCCGGGCCAAAAACATTCAGTACTTC
CDR3 protein: CASSSKGGARAKNIQYF

D gene: TRBD1
V gene: TRBV5-1
J gene: TRBJ1-4
clone size: .
CDR3 DNA: TGCGCCAGCAGCGGGACAGGGTTTCTTAATGAAAAACTGTTTTTT
CDR3 protein: CASSGTGFLNEKLFF

D gene: TRBD1
V gene: TRBV10-3
J gene: TRBJ1-2
clone size: .
CDR3 DNA: TGTGCCATCAGTAACAGACAGGGCGGAGGTGGCTACACCTTC
CDR3 protein: CAISNRQGGGGYTF

D gene: TRBD1
V gene: TRBV29-1
J gene: TRBJ1-2
clone size: once
CDR3 DNA: TGCAGCGTTGTTGGGGACAGAACTTATGGCTACACCTTC
CDR3 protein: CSVVGDRTYGYTF